Each of the 20 T cell receptor beta chains below was sequenced from the same sample in a study of technical replicates of blood from a few donors. The assay was immunoSEQ multiplex PCR, and TCRdb's table has in-frame clones only and misses some. Among tens of thousands of clones listed, around 97% were seen once. Specimen: T cells isolated from PBMCs. The receptors were gathered from a human donor in good health.

The rearrangement links TRBV5-1 to TRBJ2-7, with 8 nucleotides matching TRBD2. The CDR3 length is 14 residues. V was clipped by 2 bases and J by 0 bases; unmatched bases: 1. CDR1 and CDR2 from the germline V gene are SGHRS and YFSETQ. Here the CDR3 DNA reads TGCGCCAGCAGCTTCGGGACTAGCTCCTACGAGCAGTACTTC. It codes for CASSFGTSSYEQYF.

The rearrangement joins TRBV28 to TRBJ2-1; TRBD2 matches at 11 bases. Germline CDR1 and CDR2: MDHEN and SYDVKM. The CDR3 totals 18 residues. Germline trimming cut 5 bases from V and 6 bases from J; bases unmatched to any gene: 15. Here the CDR3 DNA reads TGTGCCAGCAGTCCGGTTATGCGGAGTAGCGGGAGGGCCAATGAGCAGTTCTTC. It yields the protein CASSPVMRSSGRANEQFF.

V usage is TRBV6-5 and J usage is TRBJ1-5; TRBD1 aligns across 12 bases. The length of the CDR3 is 15 residues. From germline, CDR1 is MNHEY and CDR2 SVGAGI. The V segment lost 7 bases and the J segment 4 bases; nucleotides outside the gene matches: 5. The CDR3 coding sequence is TGTGCCAGCAAGGGACAGGGGGCGGGAAATCAGCCCCAGCATTTT. It is translated as CASKGQGAGNQPQHF.

The rearrangement uses TRBV30 and TRBJ1-5, with TRBD1 matching over 9 bases. The V gene's germline CDR1 is GTSNPN and CDR2 SVGIG (reference sequence). The V and J ends lost 5 bases and 0 bases, in that order; junction bases with no gene match: 5. The CDR3 covers 15 residues. The chain's CDR3 is CAWAPGQGSNQPQHF. CDR3 DNA: TGTGCCTGGGCTCCGGGACAGGGTAGCAATCAGCCCCAGCATTTT.

The rearrangement links TRBV15 to TRBJ1-5; 8 bases are a match to TRBD1. Trimming at V came to 5 bases and at J to 2 bases, leaving 5 bases not matched to a gene. Germline CDR1 and CDR2: LNHNV and YYDKDF (reference sequence). The CDR3 contains 15 residues. CDR3 residues: CATSPDRVGNQPQHF. The CDR3 coding sequence is TGTGCCACCAGCCCGGACAGGGTCGGCAATCAGCCCCAGCATTTT.

The chain combines TRBV6-1 with TRBJ1-6; TRBD1 matches 11 bases. The germline V gene encodes CDR1 MNHNS and CDR2 SASEGT. This CDR3 region has 15 residues. The trim removed 4 bases at V and 9 bases at J, leaving 5 bases unmatched. The CDR3 protein is CASSATGTGGSPLHF. The CDR3 DNA follows: TGTGCCAGCAGTGCCACCGGGACAGGGGGTTCACCCCTCCACTTT.

This chain links TRBV6-5 with TRBJ2-1; 9 bases fit TRBD2. This CDR3 spans 15 amino acids. V lost 2 bases, J lost 8 bases, and 7 bases stayed unmatched. Looked up from germline, CDR1 is MNHEY and CDR2 is SVGAGI. The CDR3 reads CASSYVTSGYDEQFF. The DNA for the CDR3 is TGTGCCAGCAGTTACGTTACTAGCGGGTACGATGAGCAGTTCTTC.

The chain links TRBV4-2 to TRBJ2-6, with D possibly being TRBD2 (5 bases). Per germline, CDR1 LGHNA and CDR2 YNFKEQ. V was pared by 0 bases and J by 0 bases, with 18 bases between. The CDR3 length is 20 residues. The CDR3 region is CASSQEIITRGFSGANVLTF. The CDR3 DNA reads as TGTGCCAGCAGCCAAGAGATCATCACTCGAGGGTTCTCTGGGGCCAACGTCCTGACTTTC.

The V call is TRBV7-8, the J call TRBJ2-5; D may be TRBD1 (6 bases). V dropped 1 base and J dropped 4 bases, with 16 bases sitting between them. Germline assignment: CDR1 SGHVS and CDR2 FQNEAQ. This CDR3 is 16 amino acids long. The CDR3: CASSLERLARGETQYF. CDR3 DNA: TGTGCCAGCAGCTTAGAAAGATTGGCCAGGGGAGAGACCCAGTACTTC.

The chain combines TRBV12-5 with TRBJ2-1; D is perhaps TRBD1 (6 bases). Germline values: CDR1 LGHNT, CDR2 FRNRAP. V lost 1 base to trimming and J lost 3 bases, with 13 bases between them. The CDR3 is 16 amino acids. CDR3 DNA sequence: TGTGCTAGTGGTTTGGCCATTAGGGGGTACTACAATGAGCAGTTCTTC. Protein: CASGLAIRGYYNEQFF.

This clone occurred once. The chain recombines TRBV6-5 with TRBJ1-2, with 8 nucleotides matching TRBD1. CDR3 size: 13 residues. V lost 6 bases, J lost 7 bases, and 7 bases stayed unmatched. Germline assignment: CDR1 MNHEY and CDR2 SVGAGI. Written as DNA, the CDR3 is TGTGCCAGCAGCCGCCCACAGGGGGGTGGCTACACCTTC. Residues: CASSRPQGGGYTF.

The chain uses TRBV4-1 and TRBJ2-7, with D hard to call. Germline assignment: CDR1 MGHRA and CDR2 YSYEKL. The CDR3 consists of 14 residues. V was pared by 2 bases and J by 3 bases, with 11 bases between. The CDR3 bases are TGCGCCAGCAGCCAAAGAGGCCAGATCTACGAGCAGTACTTC. The encoded protein is CASSQRGQIYEQYF.

The rearrangement links TRBV6-1 to TRBJ2-7; 11 bases match TRBD1. Germline CDR1 and CDR2: MNHNS and SASEGT. The CDR3 length is 14 residues. After removal of 6 bases from V and 7 bases from J, the junction contained 8 bases not matched to a gene. The CDR3 DNA is TGTGCCAGCAGGCCGGGACAGGGGGTGAAAGAGCAGTACTTC. Residues: CASRPGQGVKEQYF.

The chain uses TRBV5-6 and TRBJ2-7; 9 bases fit TRBD1. Per germline, CDR1 SGHDT and CDR2 YYEEEE. The CDR3 covers 15 residues. Trimming cost V 7 bases and J 2 bases; bases outside gene matches: 10. The CDR3, as DNA: TGTGCCAGCGGACAGGGGTCCCACTTTCCCTACGAGCAGTACTTC. This sequence encodes CASGQGSHFPYEQYF.

The chain has TRBV28 and TRBJ2-7, with TRBD1 matching over 8 bases. This CDR3 is built from 12 residues. Germline CDR1 reads MDHEN; CDR2 reads SYDVKM. Unmatched junction bases numbered 7, after V lost 8 bases and J lost 7 bases. CDR3 region: CASGQGGGEQYF. The CDR3 DNA follows: TGTGCCAGCGGACAGGGAGGTGGGGAGCAGTACTTC.

The chain carries TRBV27 and TRBJ2-7; the D gene is possibly TRBD1 (6 bases). The ends were cut back, 8 bases at V and 4 bases at J, with 18 bases in the middle. This CDR3 is 14 amino acids long. CDR1 is MNHEY, CDR2 SMNVEV, per germline (reference sequence). For the CDR3, the DNA is TGTGCCAGCGCAGGGGTATGGCTGGGGTACGAGCAGTACTTC. It yields the protein CASAGVWLGYEQYF.

The chain has TRBV2 and TRBJ2-1, with D maybe TRBD1 (5 bases). The CDR3 length is 14 residues. Per the germline V gene, CDR1 is SNHLY and CDR2 is FYNNEI. Between the trimmed V and J ends, which lost 3 bases and 6 bases, there was a span of 12 bases. The CDR3 is CASSDKTVPNEQFF. DNA of the CDR3: TGTGCCAGCAGTGACAAGACAGTCCCCAATGAGCAGTTCTTC. The complete variable domain, with remaining parts taken from reference TRBV2 and TRBJ2-1, reads EPEVTQTPSHQVTQMGQEVILRCVPISNHLYFYWYRQILGQKVEFLVSFYNNEISEKSEIFDDQFSVERPDGSNFTLKIRSTKLEDSAMYFCASSDKTVPNEQFFGPGTRLTVL.

This chain uses TRBV9 with TRBJ2-3, with D perhaps TRBD2 (6 bases). The CDR3 totals 15 residues. Germline V gives CDR1 SGDLS, CDR2 YYNGEE. V was shortened by 0 bases and J by 7 bases, with 15 bases between the two germline ends. CDR3 nucleotide sequence: TGTGCCAGCAGCGTAGTTCCGGGGGAGAGGTATACGCAGTATTTT. It encodes CASSVVPGERYTQYF.

The V call is TRBV4-1, the J call TRBJ1-2, with TRBD1 as a possible D gene (6 bases). CDR3 length: 15 residues. From germline, CDR1 is MGHRA and CDR2 YSYEKL. V lost 4 bases to trimming and J lost 4 bases, with 16 bases between them. The CDR3 DNA follows: TGCGCCAGCAGCCCCCTGACAGGACAACCCTATGGCTACACCTTC. Its translation is CASSPLTGQPYGYTF.

The CDR3 DNA reads as TGTGCCAGCAGTAACCGGGACAGATCCCGCCACGAGCAGTACTTC. Protein: CASSNRDRSRHEQYF. The chain joins TRBV2 to TRBJ2-7; 7 nucleotides align to TRBD1. The CDR3 loop spans 15 amino acids. Germline CDR1 is SNHLY and CDR2 is FYNNEI. With 5 bases clipped from V and 5 bases from J, the junction kept 12 bases outside the gene matches.